This T cell receptor (beta chain) was captured by sequencing in a study of T cells in Graves' hyperthyroidism and ophthalmopathy. The trim removed 2 bases at V and 4 bases at J, leaving 1 base unmatched. CDR3 length: 14 amino acids. Germline CDR1 is SEHNR and CDR2 is FQNEAQ (reference sequence). For this clonotype: What it binds is unknown.

The definition of stable Graves' hyperthyroidism was no ophthalmopathy progression within 18 months. Diagnoses were made from clinical symptoms, serum measures (thyroxine and TRAb), thyroid ultrasound and orbital computed tomography. The source material, RNA transcripts, was used to amplify TCR beta CDR3 regions. The TCR CDR3 first-round RT-PCR relied on the HTBI primer set. Using its own MiXCR run on the multiplex PCR reads, TCRdb lists one record per CDR3 protein. Of about 580,000 distinct CDR3 sequences listed, around 42% are singletons. Regarding the study as a whole: Ophthalmopathy, which appeared later, was predicted by the model a median roughly 6.4 months before onset. The blood repertoire included most of the expanded thyroid clonotypes above 0.001.

This rearrangement joins TRBV7-9 to TRBJ2-1, with 8 bases that match TRBD2. The receptor was isolated from a young woman with Graves' hyperthyroidism. The sample comprised peripheral blood or thyroid tissue (not recorded which). The CDR3 DNA reads TGTGCCAGCAGCTTACGGGAGGGGTACAATGAGCAGTTCTTC. Amino acid sequence: CASSLREGYNEQFF. Complete variable domain (other parts from reference TRBV7-9 and TRBJ2-1): DTGVSQNPRHKITKRGQNVTFRCDPISEHNRLYWYRQTLGQGPEFLTYFQNEAQLEKSRLLSDRFSAERPKGSFSTLEIQRTEQGDSAMYLCASSLREGYNEQFFGPGTRLTVL.